This T cell receptor (beta chain) was recorded in a study of blood T cell repertoires in COVID-19. In the original analysis: Reference gene primer amplification gave estimated nucleated cell counts. The table came from immunoSEQ multiplex PCR; TCRdb's copy has only in-frame clones and leaves some out. The V and J calls and clone size come from that table; D and trimming were worked out from the DNA. The sample holds some 150,000 clones, about four fifths seen once. With 1 base removed from V and 1 base from J, the gap between germline ends came to 9 bases. Germline loops: CDR1 SGHRS, CDR2 YFSETQ. The CDR3 has 14 residues.

Sequences were obtained from peripheral blood. The TCR comes from an older woman with active or convalescent COVID-19. V and J are TRBV5-1 and TRBJ2-7, with D perhaps TRBD2 (5 bases). This chain's CDR3 is CASSLRTVSYEQYF. The CDR3 DNA follows: TGCGCCAGCAGCTTGAGGACTGTTTCCTACGAGCAGTACTTC.